This is a list of T cell receptor beta chains from one sample in a study of blood T cell repertoires in COVID-19. Profiled with immunoSEQ multiplex PCR; TCRdb holds only in-frame clones, not every one. The data hold roughly 500,000 clones, with nearly 90% observed a single time. What was sequenced was peripheral blood. The source is a man younger than 35 with COVID-19, enrolled during active disease. CDR3s include the opening cysteine and the closing phenylalanine or tryptophan. Fields, in order: V gene, CDR3 protein.

V: TRBV15; CDR3: CATSRDSQGRETQYF
V: TRBV6-2/TRBV6-3; CDR3: CASSYAGGNTEAFF
V: TRBV7-8; CDR3: CASSLGGGGASYNEQFF
V: TRBV19; CDR3: CASSLRGTNEKLFF
V: TRBV6-5; CDR3: CASRPRQGGTDTQYF
V: TRBV7-3; CDR3: CASSLQGGTTDTQYF
V: TRBV10-1; CDR3: CASSEAGPGGEQYF
V: TRBV2; CDR3: CASSEPTGDHEQYF
V: TRBV19; CDR3: CASSERTSGSYNEQFF
V: TRBV21-1; CDR3: CASSHRTGSKGDYEQYF
V: TRBV30; CDR3: CAWRYRGFNYGYTF
V: TRBV7-9; CDR3: CASSLGGLSGNTIYF
V: TRBV2; CDR3: CASSIGTPGELFF
V: TRBV5-1; CDR3: CASSPQGAYEQYF
V: TRBV5-5; CDR3: CASSYPRSNTEAFF
V: TRBV6-6; CDR3: CASSYEGAGGQPQHF
V: TRBV5-1; CDR3: CASSAGPLSSYNEQFF
V: TRBV10-3; CDR3: CAISRGDTQYF
V: TRBV7-2; CDR3: CASSLQGANTDTQYF
V: TRBV7-4; CDR3: CASSPRQGVYEQYF
V: TRBV5-1; CDR3: CASSPRATTYNEQFF